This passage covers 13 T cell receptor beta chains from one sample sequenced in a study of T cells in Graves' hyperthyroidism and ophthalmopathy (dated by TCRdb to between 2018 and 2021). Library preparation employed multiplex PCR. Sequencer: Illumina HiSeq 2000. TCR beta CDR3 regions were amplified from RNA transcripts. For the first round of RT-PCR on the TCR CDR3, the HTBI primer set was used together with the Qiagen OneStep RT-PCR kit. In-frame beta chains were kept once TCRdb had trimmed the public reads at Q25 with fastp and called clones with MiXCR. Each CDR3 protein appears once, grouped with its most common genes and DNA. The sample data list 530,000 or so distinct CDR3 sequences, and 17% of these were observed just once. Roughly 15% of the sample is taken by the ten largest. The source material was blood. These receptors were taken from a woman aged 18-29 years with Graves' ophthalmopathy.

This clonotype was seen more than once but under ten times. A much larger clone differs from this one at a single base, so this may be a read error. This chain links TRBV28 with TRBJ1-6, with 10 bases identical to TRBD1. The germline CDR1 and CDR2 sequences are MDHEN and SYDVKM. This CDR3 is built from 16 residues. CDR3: CASNLRQGAGNSPLHF. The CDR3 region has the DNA TGTGCCAGCAATTTACGACAGGGGGCTGGTAATTCACCCCTCCACTTT.

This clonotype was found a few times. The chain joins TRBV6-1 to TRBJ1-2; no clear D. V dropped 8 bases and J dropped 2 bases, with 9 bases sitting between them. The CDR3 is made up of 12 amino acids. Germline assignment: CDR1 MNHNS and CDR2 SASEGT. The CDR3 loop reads CASGISNYGYTF. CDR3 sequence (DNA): TGTGCCAGCGGAATCTCCAACTATGGCTACACCTTC.

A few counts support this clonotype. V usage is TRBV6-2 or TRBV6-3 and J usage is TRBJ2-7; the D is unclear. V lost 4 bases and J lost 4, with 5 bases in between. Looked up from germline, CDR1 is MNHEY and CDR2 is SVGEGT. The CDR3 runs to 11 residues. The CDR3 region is CASSWVYEQYF. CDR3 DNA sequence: TGTGCCAGCAGTTGGGTATACGAGCAGTACTTC.

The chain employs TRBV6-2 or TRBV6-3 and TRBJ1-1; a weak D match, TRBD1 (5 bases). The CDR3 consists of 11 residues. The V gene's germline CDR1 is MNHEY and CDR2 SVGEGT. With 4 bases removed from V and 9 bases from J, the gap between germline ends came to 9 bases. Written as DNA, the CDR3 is TGTGCCAGCAGTTCAACAGGAAAAGCTTTCTTT. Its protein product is CASSSTGKAFF.

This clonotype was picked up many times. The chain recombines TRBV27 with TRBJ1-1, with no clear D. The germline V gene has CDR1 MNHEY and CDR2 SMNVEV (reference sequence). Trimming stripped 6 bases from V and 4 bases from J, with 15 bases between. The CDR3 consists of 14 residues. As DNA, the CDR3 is TGTGCCAGCAGCTCTTCCGGTTTTGTCACTGAAGCTTTCTTT. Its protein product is CASSSSGFVTEAFF.

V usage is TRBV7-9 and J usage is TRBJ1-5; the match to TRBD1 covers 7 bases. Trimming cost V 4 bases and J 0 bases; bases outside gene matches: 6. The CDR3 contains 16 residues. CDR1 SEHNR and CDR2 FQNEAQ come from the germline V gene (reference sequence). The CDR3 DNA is TGTGCCAGCAGCTCACAGGGGCTATATAGCAATCAGCCCCAGCATTTT. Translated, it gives CASSSQGLYSNQPQHF.

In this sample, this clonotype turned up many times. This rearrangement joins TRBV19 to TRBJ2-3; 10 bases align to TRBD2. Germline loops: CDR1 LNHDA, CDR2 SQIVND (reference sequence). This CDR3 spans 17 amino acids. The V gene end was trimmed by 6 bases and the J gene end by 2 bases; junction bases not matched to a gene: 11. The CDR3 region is CASSTLLLAGDTDTQYF. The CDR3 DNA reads TGTGCCAGTAGCACCCTCCTCCTAGCGGGAGACACAGATACGCAGTATTTT.

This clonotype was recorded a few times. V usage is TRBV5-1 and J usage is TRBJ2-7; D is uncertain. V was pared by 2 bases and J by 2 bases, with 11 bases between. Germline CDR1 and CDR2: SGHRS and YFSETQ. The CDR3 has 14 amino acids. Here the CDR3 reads CASSFGRLAYEQYF. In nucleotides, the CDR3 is TGCGCCAGCAGCTTTGGCCGTTTGGCCTACGAGCAGTACTTC.

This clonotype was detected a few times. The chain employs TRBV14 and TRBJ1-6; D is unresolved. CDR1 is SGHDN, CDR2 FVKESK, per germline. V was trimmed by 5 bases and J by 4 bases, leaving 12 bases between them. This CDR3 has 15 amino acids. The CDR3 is CASSYTTGYNSPLHF. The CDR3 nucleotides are TGTGCCAGCAGCTATACAACGGGGTATAATTCACCCCTCCACTTT.

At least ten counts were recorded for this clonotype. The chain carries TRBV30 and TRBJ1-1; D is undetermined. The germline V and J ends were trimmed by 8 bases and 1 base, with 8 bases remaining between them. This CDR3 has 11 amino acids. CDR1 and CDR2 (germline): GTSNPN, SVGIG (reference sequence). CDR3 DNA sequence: TGTGCCGGAGACCCGAACACTGAAGCTTTCTTT. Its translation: CAGDPNTEAFF.

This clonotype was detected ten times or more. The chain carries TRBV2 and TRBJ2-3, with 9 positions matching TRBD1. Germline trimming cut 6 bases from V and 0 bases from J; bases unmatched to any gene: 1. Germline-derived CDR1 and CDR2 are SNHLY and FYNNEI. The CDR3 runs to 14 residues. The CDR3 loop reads CASRGQGSTDTQYF. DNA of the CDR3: TGTGCCAGCAGGGGACAGGGTAGCACAGATACGCAGTATTTT.

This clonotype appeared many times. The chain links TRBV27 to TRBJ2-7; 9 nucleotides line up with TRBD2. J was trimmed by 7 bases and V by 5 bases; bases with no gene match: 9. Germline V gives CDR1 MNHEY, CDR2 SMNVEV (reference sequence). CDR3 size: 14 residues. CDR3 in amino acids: CASSPLAGEDEQYF. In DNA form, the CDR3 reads TGTGCCAGCAGTCCCTTAGCGGGAGAGGATGAGCAGTACTTC.

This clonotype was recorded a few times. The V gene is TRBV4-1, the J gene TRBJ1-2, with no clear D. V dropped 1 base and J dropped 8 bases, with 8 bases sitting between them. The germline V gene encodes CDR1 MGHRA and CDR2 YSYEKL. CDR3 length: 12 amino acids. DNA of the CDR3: TGCGCCAGCAGCCAAGTGGCAACGGGCTACACCTTC. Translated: CASSQVATGYTF.